A selection of T cell receptor beta chains follows, all from one sample in a study of identical twins. TCRdb fed the 5' RACE reads into MiXCR, producing one record per CDR3 protein. The repertoire holds some 630,000 distinct CDR3 sequences, with 7% to 7.5% as singletons. These data were also filed under a second study, of yellow fever vaccine responses in identical twins.

Source material: PBMCs. These receptors came from a woman between 18 and 29 years old in good health. Both conserved end residues are part of each CDR3. D genes are given only for firm matches. Rows give clone size only sometimes, using once, few, many, or a class for an expanded clone.

d_call | clone_size | j_call | v_call | cdr3_nt | cdr3_aa
- | many | TRBJ2-1 | TRBV3-1 | TGTGCCAGCAGCCAAGGCCTCTACAATGAGCAGTTCTTC | CASSQGLYNEQFF
TRBD1 | - | TRBJ2-1 | TRBV6-1 | TGTGCCAGCAGCCAGATAGGACAGGGGGCGCGAAATGAGCAGTTCTTC | CASSQIGQGARNEQFF
- | many | TRBJ2-2 | TRBV7-9 | TGTGCCAGCAGCTTTGCCACCGGGGAGCTGTTTTTT | CASSFATGELFF
TRBD1 | - | TRBJ1-1 | TRBV20-1 | TGCAGTGCTAGAGATCCAGGGGGCGTTGGGATGAACACTGAAGCTTTCTTT | CSARDPGGVGMNTEAFF
TRBD1 | few | TRBJ2-5 | TRBV6-2/TRBV6-3 | TGTGCCAGCAGTTCGACAGGGGGGGACGAGACCCAGTACTTC | CASSSTGGDETQYF
TRBD2 | - | TRBJ2-1 | TRBV9 | TGTGCCAGCAGCGTAGTACTAGCGGGGGGAGAGCAGTTCTTC | CASSVVLAGGEQFF
TRBD2 | many | TRBJ2-7 | TRBV2 | TGTGCCAGCAGTGAACTAGCGGAGCCATACGAGCAGTACTTC | CASSELAEPYEQYF
- | few | TRBJ1-3 | TRBV10-3 | TGTGCCACCCGAGAGGGCTCTGGAAACACCATATATTTT | CATREGSGNTIYF
- | many | TRBJ2-2 | TRBV5-1 | TGCGCCAGCAGCCTCCCGGGGTACACCGGGGAGCTGTTTTTT | CASSLPGYTGELFF
- | few | TRBJ1-1 | TRBV7-6 | TGTGCCAGCAGCACACAGGAGAACACTGAAGCTTTCTTT | CASSTQENTEAFF
TRBD1 | few | TRBJ1-1 | TRBV10-3 | TGTGCCATCAGGAGGGGGCCGGGCACTGAAGCTTTCTTT | CAIRRGPGTEAFF
- | few | TRBJ2-7 | TRBV9 | TGTGCCAGCAGCGTAGATATATTGAGCGGTACCTACGAGCAGTACTTC | CASSVDILSGTYEQYF
- | many | TRBJ1-2 | TRBV5-1 | TGCGCCAGCAGCCCCACAGGGTACGGCTACACCTTC | CASSPTGYGYTF
- | - | TRBJ2-5 | TRBV18 | TGTGCCAGCTCACCTCCTATCTCGGAGGGAATGATGGAGACCCAGTACTTC | CASSPPISEGMMETQYF
TRBD2 | few | TRBJ2-3 | TRBV10-3 | TGTGCCATCAGTGGATCCGAGCGGGAGAGCACAGATACGCAGTATTTT | CAISGSERESTDTQYF
- | many | TRBJ1-1 | TRBV12-3/TRBV12-4 | TGTGCCAGCAGTTTTCGGGTTCGGGGAGGTACTGAAGCTTTCTTT | CASSFRVRGGTEAFF
- | many | TRBJ2-1 | TRBV9 | TGTGCCAGCGGCAGGGGGGGGGGTTACTCCTACAATGAGCAGTTCTTC | CASGRGGGYSYNEQFF
- | few | TRBJ2-6 | TRBV3-1 | TGTGCCAGCAGCGAAGGGTCTCACCCTGGGGCCAACGTCCTGACTTTC | CASSEGSHPGANVLTF
- | - | TRBJ2-3 | TRBV7-6 | TGTGCCAGCAGCTTAATAGGAGCCAGGCAGGGAGATACGCAGTATTTT | CASSLIGARQGDTQYF
- | few | TRBJ1-6 | TRBV12-3/TRBV12-4 | TGTGCCAGCAGTAGGGACCAGTATAATTCACCCCTCCACTTT | CASSRDQYNSPLHF
- | many | TRBJ1-5 | TRBV12-3/TRBV12-4 | TGTGCCAGCAGTTTGGGGGGCTGGGGCAATCAGCCCCAGCATTTT | CASSLGGWGNQPQHF
- | many | TRBJ2-3 | TRBV5-1 | TGCGCCAGCAGCTTACAACAGTCTAGCACAGATACGCAGTATTTT | CASSLQQSSTDTQYF
- | many | TRBJ1-5 | TRBV29-1 | TGCAGCGTTGCCGAGGGGGGTCAGCCCCAGCATTTT | CSVAEGGQPQHF
TRBD1 | - | TRBJ2-7 | TRBV18 | TGTGCCAGCTCACCATGGGGGCAGGGGGCGCACGAGCAGTACTTC | CASSPWGQGAHEQYF
TRBD2 | few | TRBJ2-2 | TRBV2 | TGTGCCAGCAATCGAGCTAGCGGGACCGGCGGGGAGCTGTTTTTT | CASNRASGTGGELFF
TRBD1 | - | TRBJ1-1 | TRBV27 | TGTGCCACCGGGACAGGGACCTCACGTGGGACTGAAGCTTTCTTT | CATGTGTSRGTEAFF
TRBD2 | - | TRBJ2-4 | TRBV28 | TGTGCCAGTTCCGGGACTAGTAAAGGAATAGCCAAAAACATTCAGTACTTC | CASSGTSKGIAKNIQYF
- | few | TRBJ2-7 | TRBV10-3 | TGTGCCATCAGTGAGTCAGCGGCTAGAGGGTACGAGCAGTACTTC | CAISESAARGYEQYF
TRBD1 | - | TRBJ1-1 | TRBV20-1 | TGCAGTGCTTCTACGACAGGGGGCGTTACTGAAGCTTTCTTT | CSASTTGGVTEAFF
- | few | TRBJ1-5 | TRBV20-1 | TGCAGTGCTAGCGCCTCTGACAGAATTAATCAGCCCCAGCATTTT | CSASASDRINQPQHF
TRBD1 | few | TRBJ2-3 | TRBV12-3/TRBV12-4 | TGTGCCAGCAGTTTAGCGCAGACAGGGGGAGATACGCAGTATTTT | CASSLAQTGGDTQYF
- | few | TRBJ2-7 | TRBV16 | TGTGCCAGCAGCCAATCTGGGCTAGGGAGCTACGAGCAGTACTTC | CASSQSGLGSYEQYF
- | - | TRBJ2-3 | TRBV10-2 | TGCGCCAGCAGTGAGATTGATACGCAGTATTTT | CASSEIDTQYF
- | many | TRBJ2-2 | TRBV11-2 | TGTGCCAGCAGCTTAAACAGACTCACCGGGGAGCTGTTTTTT | CASSLNRLTGELFF
- | many | TRBJ1-1 | TRBV7-3 | TGTGCCAGCAGCCTGACCGGGACGGCGAACACTGAAGCTTTCTTT | CASSLTGTANTEAFF
TRBD2 | few | TRBJ2-2 | TRBV24-1 | TGTGCAGCCCATAGTTACGGGGGGGAAAACACCGGGGAGCTGTTTTTT | CAAHSYGGENTGELFF
TRBD2 | few | TRBJ2-1 | TRBV7-8 | TGTGCCAGCAGCTTTAGAGCGGGAGGGCCGGTGGGCAATGAGCAGTTCTTC | CASSFRAGGPVGNEQFF
- | many | TRBJ2-1 | TRBV5-1 | TGCGCCAGCAGCTTGGGAGGGGGGAGAGACAATGAGCAGTTCTTC | CASSLGGGRDNEQFF
- | few | TRBJ1-6 | TRBV9 | TGTGCCAGCAGCGTAGCACAGCATAATTCACCCCTCCACTTT | CASSVAQHNSPLHF
TRBD1 | few | TRBJ1-1 | TRBV12-3/TRBV12-4 | TGTGCCAGCAGTCCGGGACAGGGACTCGTGGACACTGAAGCTTTCTTT | CASSPGQGLVDTEAFF
- | - | TRBJ2-2 | TRBV5-1 | TGCGCCAGCAGTCTACAGGCGCTAGACACCGGGGAGCTGTTTTTT | CASSLQALDTGELFF
- | - | TRBJ2-5 | TRBV7-9 | TGTGCCAGCAAAAACCCCCTGGAGACCCAGTACTTC | CASKNPLETQYF
TRBD1 | few | TRBJ2-6 | TRBV5-1 | TGCGCCAGCAGCACCTGGACAGGAAGTTCTGGGGCCAACGTCCTGACTTTC | CASSTWTGSSGANVLTF
- | - | TRBJ2-3 | TRBV28 | TGTGCCAGCAGTTTAGGCCCCAGAGGCACAGATACGCAGTATTTT | CASSLGPRGTDTQYF
- | many | TRBJ2-7 | TRBV29-1 | TGCAGCGTTGAAGTGCCTGGGGTACAGGCGGCCTACGAGCAGTACTTC | CSVEVPGVQAAYEQYF
TRBD2 | - | TRBJ2-3 | TRBV6-1 | TGTGCCAGCACCGGAGCGGGGGCCGGCACAGATACGCAGTATTTT | CASTGAGAGTDTQYF
- | many | TRBJ1-2 | TRBV5-1 | TGCGCCAGCAGCGGCCCGGTGGGAGCTAACTATGGCTACACCTTC | CASSGPVGANYGYTF
- | - | TRBJ2-4 | TRBV6-5 | TGTGCCAGCAGTTTGGGGCAGGGCAAGGGAGGCAAAAACATTCAGTACTTC | CASSLGQGKGGKNIQYF
- | many | TRBJ2-1 | TRBV9 | TGTGCCAGCAGCGACCCCCTAAGAGGTGGGTCCTACAATGAGCAGTTCTTC | CASSDPLRGGSYNEQFF
- | many | TRBJ2-7 | TRBV5-1 | TGCGCCAGCAGCTTGGCCGAAGGGGATTACCACGAGCAGTACTTC | CASSLAEGDYHEQYF
- | - | TRBJ1-1 | TRBV29-1 | TGCAGCGTTGAGGCTGAAGCTTTCTTT | CSVEAEAFF
TRBD1 | few | TRBJ2-1 | TRBV11-2 | TGTGCCAGCAGCAAAACCGGGACAGGGGGCTGGTATGAGCAGTTCTTC | CASSKTGTGGWYEQFF
- | many | TRBJ2-1 | TRBV24-1 | TGTGCCACCAGTGGCCCCGGAGGGAATGAGCAGTTCTTC | CATSGPGGNEQFF
- | - | TRBJ1-1 | TRBV3-1 | TGTGCCAGCAGCCCCGAGGTTCACAGACCGGAAGCTTTCTTT | CASSPEVHRPEAFF
- | - | TRBJ2-3 | TRBV5-6 | TGTGCCAGCAGCTTGTTCGTTAGAGGCACAGATACGCAGTATTTT | CASSLFVRGTDTQYF